This T cell receptor beta chain emerged from a study of blood T cell repertoires in COVID-19 (TCRdb year 2020). Notes on the research overall: Samples from collaborators originated in the United States, Italy and Spain and spanned both the acute and convalescent phases of COVID-19. The prospective study material was composed of cDNA or gDNA derived from T cells, B-cell-depleted T cells, or PBMCs. Subjects who had been exposed to COVID-19, were actively infected with it, or had recovered from it provided the deeply sampled blood TCRbeta repertoires that made up the dataset. The repertoires were released in a freely available public database meant as a resource for research on the immune response to SARS-CoV-2. The samples were drawn from two sources: the first 160 participants of the ongoing ImmuneRACE study, and fewer than 1,500 subjects contributed by 6 global collaborators. Nearly every sample came with metadata listing a de-identified subject ID, COVID-19 status, age in years and sex. Where available, HLA class I and class II types were obtained from metadata supplied by the sample provider rather than from assay-based typing. On the study overall, not on this receptor specifically: Clinical and demographic metadata were provided uncurated, with the amount varying by source and participant.

The CDR3 runs 14 residues from the cysteine to the phenylalanine. CDR3 DNA is the only sequence kept; it has 42 bases, read in frame from the first base. TCRbeta CDR3 regions were amplified from genomic DNA by means of the immunoSEQ Assay, a bias-controlled multiplex PCR. In the source study's methods: Within the assay, amplification of reference gene primers was used to estimate how many nucleated cells each sample contained. To quantify the absolute abundance of each unique TCRbeta CDR3 rearrangement, sequence reads were collapsed and filtered. For each sample, productive Simpson clonality was calculated by taking the square root of Simpson's diversity index across productive rearrangements. TCRdb re-hosts the immuneACCESS table, in-frame sequences only. Its copies lack some clones; in the studies checked, an unresolved V gene accounts for under half of them, and the cause for the rest is not known. V and J calls and clone size are copied from that table; D and trimming were computed from the DNA. This sample has under 500,000 clones in its table, and 75% to 90% of those were observed once. The top ten hold about 1.1% of the sample.

In the prospective study, participants were 18 to 89 years old, resided in about two dozen geographic areas of the United States, and were enrolled through a virtual design. In the prospective study, participants were assigned to cohorts based on the clinical history participants reported in a screening survey and a study questionnaire. For ImmuneRACE Cohort 3, a participant was defined as recovered based on two consecutive negative NP/OP PCR tests, clearance by a healthcare professional, or resolution of symptoms. In the prospective study, mobile phlebotomists collected whole blood, serum and a nasopharyngeal or oropharyngeal swab from each participant. Over a roughly two-month period, participants in the prospective study had the option of providing additional blood draws and questionnaires. Prospective study blood samples were shipped either frozen or at room temperature before DNA extraction.

This clone has more than one count but fewer than ten. Which antigen it targets is not known. No quality values exist for individual bases; no much larger clone is one base distant. The sequenced sample consisted of PBMCs or T cells enriched from blood (not recorded which). The receptor comes from a man aged 30 to 45 who had recovered from COVID-19. The sequence links TRBV21-1 to TRBJ2-5; the table's D call, TRBD2, was not checked against the DNA. TRBV21-1 is noted as a pseudogene. The CDR3 here reads CASSKALAGETQYF. The DNA is TGTGCCAGCAGCAAAGCGCTAGCGGGAGAGACCCAGTACTTC.